This entry describes one T cell receptor (beta chain). Antigen specificity is unknown. Assay used: immunoSEQ multiplex PCR; TCRdb lists only in-frame clones, some missing. The sample lists about 68,000 clones, approximately 80% seen once, with 9% to 15% in the top ten. The data were taken from a study of vaccination effects on CD4 cells after COVID-19. General study points: Marked contraction was observed in infection-induced and vaccine-induced clones late after vaccination.

With the ViraFEST assay, the study expanded antigen-specific CD4+ T cells using viral peptide pools, then sequenced them. At the end of around 11 days of culture, CD4+ T cells were isolated. No vaccinee had earlier SARS-CoV-2 infection, and nucleocapsid antibodies were negative. Researchers reported culturing over 1.5 million PBMC in each well, adding 10 IU/ml IL-2 and about 9.6 ug/ml peptides. Per germline, CDR1 SGDLS and CDR2 YYNGEE. J was trimmed by 1 base and V by 2 bases; bases with no gene match: 5. This CDR3 is 18 amino acids long. This sequence joins TRBV9 and TRBJ2-3; 15 bases line up with TRBD2. The sample here was CD4+ T cells from PBMCs cultured with SARS-CoV-2 spike peptides, taken before COVID-19 vaccination. The clonotype was recovered from a human donor who received a COVID-19 vaccine. The CDR3 loop is CASSVGLAGGWGTDTQYF. DNA for the CDR3: TGTGCCAGCAGCGTGGGACTAGCGGGGGGTTGGGGCACAGATACGCAGTATTTT. The full variable domain, its missing parts supplied by reference TRBV9 and TRBJ2-3, is DSGVTQTPKHLITATGQRVTLRCSPRSGDLSVYWYQQSLDQGLQFLIQYYNGEERAKGNILERFSAQQFPDLHSELNLSSLELGDSALYFCASSVGLAGGWGTDTQYFGPGTRLTVL.